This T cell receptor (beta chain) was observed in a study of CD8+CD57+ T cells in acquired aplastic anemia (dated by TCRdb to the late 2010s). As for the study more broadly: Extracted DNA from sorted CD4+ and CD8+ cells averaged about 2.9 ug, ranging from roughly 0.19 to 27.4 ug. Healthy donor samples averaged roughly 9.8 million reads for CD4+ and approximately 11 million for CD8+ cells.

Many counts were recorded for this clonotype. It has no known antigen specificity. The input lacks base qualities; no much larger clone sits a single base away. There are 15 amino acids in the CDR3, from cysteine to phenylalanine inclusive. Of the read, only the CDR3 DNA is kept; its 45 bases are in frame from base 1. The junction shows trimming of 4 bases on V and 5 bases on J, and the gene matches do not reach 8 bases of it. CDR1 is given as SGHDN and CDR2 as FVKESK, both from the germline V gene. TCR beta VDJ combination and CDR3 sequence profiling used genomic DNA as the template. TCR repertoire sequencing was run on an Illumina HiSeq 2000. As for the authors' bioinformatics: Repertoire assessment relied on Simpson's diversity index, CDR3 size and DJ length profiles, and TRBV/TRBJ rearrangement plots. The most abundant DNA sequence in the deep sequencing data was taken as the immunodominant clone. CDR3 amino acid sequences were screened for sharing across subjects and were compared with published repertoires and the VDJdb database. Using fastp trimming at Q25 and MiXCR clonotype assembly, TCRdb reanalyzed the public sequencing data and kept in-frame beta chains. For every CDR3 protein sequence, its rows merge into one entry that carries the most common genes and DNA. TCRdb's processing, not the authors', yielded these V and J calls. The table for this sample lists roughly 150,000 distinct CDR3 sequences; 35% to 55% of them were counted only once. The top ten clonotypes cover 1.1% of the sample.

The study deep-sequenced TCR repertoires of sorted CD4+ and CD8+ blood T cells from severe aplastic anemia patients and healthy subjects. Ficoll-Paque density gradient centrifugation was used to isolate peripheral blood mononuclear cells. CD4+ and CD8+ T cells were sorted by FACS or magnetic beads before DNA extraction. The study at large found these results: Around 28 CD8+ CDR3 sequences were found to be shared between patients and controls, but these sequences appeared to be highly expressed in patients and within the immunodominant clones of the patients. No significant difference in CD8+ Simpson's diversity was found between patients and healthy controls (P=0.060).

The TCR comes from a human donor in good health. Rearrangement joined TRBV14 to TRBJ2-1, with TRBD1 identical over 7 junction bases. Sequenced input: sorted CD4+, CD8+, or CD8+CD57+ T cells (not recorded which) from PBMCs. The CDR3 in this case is CASSPRQGLDNEQFF. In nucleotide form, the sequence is TGTGCCAGCAGCCCACGACAGGGTTTGGACAATGAGCAGTTCTTC.